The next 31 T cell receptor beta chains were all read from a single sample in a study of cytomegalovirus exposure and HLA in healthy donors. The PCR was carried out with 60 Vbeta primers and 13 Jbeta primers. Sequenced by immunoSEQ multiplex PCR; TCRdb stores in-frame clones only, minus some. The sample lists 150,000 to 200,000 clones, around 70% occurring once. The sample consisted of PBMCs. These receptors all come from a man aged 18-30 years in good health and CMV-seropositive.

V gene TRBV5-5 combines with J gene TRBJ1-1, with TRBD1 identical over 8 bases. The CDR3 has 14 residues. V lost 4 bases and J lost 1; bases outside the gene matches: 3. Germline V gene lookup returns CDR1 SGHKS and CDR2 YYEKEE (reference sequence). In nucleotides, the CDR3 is TGTGCCAGCAGCGCAGGGACAGGGAACACTGAAGCTTTCTTT. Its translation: CASSAGTGNTEAFF.

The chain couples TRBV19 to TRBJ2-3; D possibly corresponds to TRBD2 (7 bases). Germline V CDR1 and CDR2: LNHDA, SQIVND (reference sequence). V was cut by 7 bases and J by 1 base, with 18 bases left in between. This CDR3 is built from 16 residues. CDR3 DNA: TGTGCCAGTACCCCCCCCGGGGGGCTCGGCACAGATACGCAGTATTTT. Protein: CASTPPGGLGTDTQYF.

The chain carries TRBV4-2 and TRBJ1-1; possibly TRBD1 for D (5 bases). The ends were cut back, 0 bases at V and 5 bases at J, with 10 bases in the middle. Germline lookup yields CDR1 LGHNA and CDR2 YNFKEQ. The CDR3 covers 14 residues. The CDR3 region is CASSQEGQGTEAFF. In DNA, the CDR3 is TGTGCCAGCAGCCAAGAGGGGCAAGGGACTGAAGCTTTCTTT.

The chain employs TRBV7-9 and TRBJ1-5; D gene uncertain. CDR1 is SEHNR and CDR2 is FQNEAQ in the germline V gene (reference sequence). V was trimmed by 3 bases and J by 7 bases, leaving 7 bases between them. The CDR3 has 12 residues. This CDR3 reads CASSLAIQPQHF. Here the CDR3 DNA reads TGTGCCAGCAGCTTGGCCATCCAGCCCCAGCATTTT.

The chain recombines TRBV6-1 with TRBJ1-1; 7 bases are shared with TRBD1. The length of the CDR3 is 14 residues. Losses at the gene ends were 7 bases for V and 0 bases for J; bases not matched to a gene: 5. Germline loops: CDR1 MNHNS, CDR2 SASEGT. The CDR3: CASTPQGLNTEAFF. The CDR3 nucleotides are TGTGCCAGCACCCCACAGGGGCTGAACACTGAAGCTTTCTTT.

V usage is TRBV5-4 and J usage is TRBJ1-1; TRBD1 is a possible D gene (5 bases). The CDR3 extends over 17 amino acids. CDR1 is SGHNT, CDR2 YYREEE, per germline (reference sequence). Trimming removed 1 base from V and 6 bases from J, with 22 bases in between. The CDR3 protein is CASSLYLGHSVYSEAFF. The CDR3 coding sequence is TGTGCCAGCAGCTTGTATTTAGGACACAGCGTCTACTCTGAAGCTTTCTTT. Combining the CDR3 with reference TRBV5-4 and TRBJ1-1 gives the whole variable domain ETGVTQSPTHLIKTRGQQVTLRCSSQSGHNTVSWYQQALGQGPQFIFQYYREEENGRGNFPPRFSGLQFPNYSSELNVNALELDDSALYLCASSLYLGHSVYSEAFFGQGTRLTVV.

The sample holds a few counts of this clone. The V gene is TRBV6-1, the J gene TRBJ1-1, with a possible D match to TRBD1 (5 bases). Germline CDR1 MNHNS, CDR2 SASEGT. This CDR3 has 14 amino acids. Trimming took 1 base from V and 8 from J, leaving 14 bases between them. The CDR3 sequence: CASSEGGLREEAFF. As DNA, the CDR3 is TGTGCCAGCAGTGAAGGGGGCCTTAGGGAAGAAGCTTTCTTT.

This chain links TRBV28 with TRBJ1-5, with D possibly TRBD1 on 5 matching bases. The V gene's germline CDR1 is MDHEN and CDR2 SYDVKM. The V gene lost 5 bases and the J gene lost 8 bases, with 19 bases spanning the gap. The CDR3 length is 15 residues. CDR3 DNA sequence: TGTGCCAGCAGTCCTCCCGGGGGGACGGCAGAGCCCCAGCATTTT. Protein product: CASSPPGGTAEPQHF. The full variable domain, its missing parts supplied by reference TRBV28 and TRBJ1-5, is DVKVTQSSRYLVKRTGEKVFLECVQDMDHENMFWYRQDPGLGLRLIYFSYDVKMKEKGDIPEGYSVSREKKERFSLILESASTNQTSMYLCASSPPGGTAEPQHFGDGTRLSIL.

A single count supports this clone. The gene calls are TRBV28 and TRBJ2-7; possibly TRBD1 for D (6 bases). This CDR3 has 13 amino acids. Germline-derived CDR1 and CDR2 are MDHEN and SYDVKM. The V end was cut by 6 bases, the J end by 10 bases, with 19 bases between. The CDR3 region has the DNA TGTGCCAGCAGCATATTGACAGGAAGCCAACAGTACGTC. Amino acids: CASSILTGSQQYV.

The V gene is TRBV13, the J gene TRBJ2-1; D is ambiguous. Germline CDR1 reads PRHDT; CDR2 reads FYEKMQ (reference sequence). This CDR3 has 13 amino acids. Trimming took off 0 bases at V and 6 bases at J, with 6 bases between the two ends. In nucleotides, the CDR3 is TGTGCCAGCAGCTTAGGCCGGGTCAATGAGCAGTTCTTC. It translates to CASSLGRVNEQFF.

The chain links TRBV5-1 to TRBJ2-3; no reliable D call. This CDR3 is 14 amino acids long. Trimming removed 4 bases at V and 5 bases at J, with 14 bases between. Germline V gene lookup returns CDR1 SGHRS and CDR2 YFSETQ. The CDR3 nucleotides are TGCGCCAGCAGCCTTTCCCGACTTGAAGATACGCAGTATTTT. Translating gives CASSLSRLEDTQYF.

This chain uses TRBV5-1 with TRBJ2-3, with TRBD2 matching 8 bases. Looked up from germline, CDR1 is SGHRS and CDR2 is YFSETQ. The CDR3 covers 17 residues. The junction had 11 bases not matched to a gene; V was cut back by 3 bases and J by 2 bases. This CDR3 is CASSYSQAGGPTDTQYF. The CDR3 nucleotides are TGCGCCAGCAGCTACAGTCAGGCGGGGGGCCCCACAGATACGCAGTATTTT.

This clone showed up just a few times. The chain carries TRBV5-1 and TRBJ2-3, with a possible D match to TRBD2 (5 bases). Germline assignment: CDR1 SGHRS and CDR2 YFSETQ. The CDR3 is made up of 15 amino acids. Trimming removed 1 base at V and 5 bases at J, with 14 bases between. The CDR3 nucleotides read TGCGCCAGCAGCTTGAACGGGATTGATGGAGATACGCAGTATTTT. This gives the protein CASSLNGIDGDTQYF.

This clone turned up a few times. The CDR3 DNA sequence: TGTGCCAGCAGCCGGTACAGGGGCCCTCGCACAGATACGCAGTATTTT. This translates into CASSRYRGPRTDTQYF. The chain joins TRBV14 to TRBJ2-3; 7 positions agree with TRBD1. CDR1 is SGHDN, CDR2 FVKESK, per germline. The CDR3 loop spans 16 amino acids. Losses at the gene ends were 4 bases for V and 1 base for J; bases not matched to a gene: 8. The whole variable domain, remainder taken from reference TRBV14 and TRBJ2-3, is EAGVTQFPSHSVIEKGQTVTLRCDPISGHDNLYWYRRVMGKEIKFLLHFVKESKQDESGMPNNRFLAERTGGTYSTLKVQPAELEDSGVYFCASSRYRGPRTDTQYFGPGTRLTVL.

CDR3 sequence reads: CASDRGDYGYTF. CDR3 DNA: TGTGCCAGCGACAGGGGAGACTATGGCTACACCTTC. The gene calls are TRBV6-6 and TRBJ1-2; TRBD1 matches 8 bases. V was pared by 8 bases and J by 3 bases, with 2 bases of the junction left unmatched. Per germline, CDR1 MNHNY and CDR2 SVGAGI (reference sequence). The CDR3 is 12 residues long.

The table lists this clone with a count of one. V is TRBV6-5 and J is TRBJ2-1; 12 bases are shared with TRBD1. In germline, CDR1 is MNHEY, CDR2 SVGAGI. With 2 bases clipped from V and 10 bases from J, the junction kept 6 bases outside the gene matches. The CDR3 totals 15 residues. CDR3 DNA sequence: TGTGCCAGCAGTTACGCGGGACAGGGGGCGCTCGAGCAGTTCTTC. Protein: CASSYAGQGALEQFF.

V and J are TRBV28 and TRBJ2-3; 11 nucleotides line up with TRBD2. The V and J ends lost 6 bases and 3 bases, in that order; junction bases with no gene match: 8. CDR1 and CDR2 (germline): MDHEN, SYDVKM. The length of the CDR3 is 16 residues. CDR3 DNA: TGTGCCAGCAGCCGGTTTCTAGCGGGAGGAACAGATACGCAGTATTTT. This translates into CASSRFLAGGTDTQYF.

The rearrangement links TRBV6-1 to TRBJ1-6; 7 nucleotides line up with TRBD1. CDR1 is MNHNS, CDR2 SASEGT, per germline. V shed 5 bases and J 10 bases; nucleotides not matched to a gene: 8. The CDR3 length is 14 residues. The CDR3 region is CASSRDSDWSPLHF. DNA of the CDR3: TGTGCCAGCAGTAGGGACAGTGATTGGTCACCCCTCCACTTT.

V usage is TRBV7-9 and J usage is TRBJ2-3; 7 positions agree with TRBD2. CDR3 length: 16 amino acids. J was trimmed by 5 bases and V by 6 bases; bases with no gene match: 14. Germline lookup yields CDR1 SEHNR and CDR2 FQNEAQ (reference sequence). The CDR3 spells CASRPQGGRGGDTQYF. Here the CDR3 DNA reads TGTGCCAGCAGGCCCCAGGGCGGGAGAGGAGGAGATACGCAGTATTTT.

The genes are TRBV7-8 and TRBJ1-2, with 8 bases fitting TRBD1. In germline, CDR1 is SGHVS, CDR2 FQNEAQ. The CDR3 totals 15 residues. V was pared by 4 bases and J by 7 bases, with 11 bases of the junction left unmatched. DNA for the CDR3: TGTGCCAGCAGCTCTACCGGACAGGGTTTTGGTGGCTACACCTTC. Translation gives CASSSTGQGFGGYTF.

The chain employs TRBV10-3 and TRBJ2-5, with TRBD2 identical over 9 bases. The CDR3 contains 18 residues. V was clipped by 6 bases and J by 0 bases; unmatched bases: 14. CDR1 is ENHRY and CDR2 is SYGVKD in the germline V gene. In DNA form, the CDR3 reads TGTGCCATCAGCCAGTCTAGCGGGATGGATCCGTACCAAGAGACCCAGTACTTC. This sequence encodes CAISQSSGMDPYQETQYF.

The CDR3 sequence: CASTLTGVEQYV. CDR3 DNA: TGTGCCAGCACCCTGACAGGGGTCGAGCAGTACGTC. The chain links TRBV6-1 to TRBJ2-7; 8 nucleotides align to TRBD1. V shed 7 bases and J 6 bases; nucleotides not matched to a gene: 5. Germline V gives CDR1 MNHNS, CDR2 SASEGT. The CDR3 loop spans 12 amino acids.

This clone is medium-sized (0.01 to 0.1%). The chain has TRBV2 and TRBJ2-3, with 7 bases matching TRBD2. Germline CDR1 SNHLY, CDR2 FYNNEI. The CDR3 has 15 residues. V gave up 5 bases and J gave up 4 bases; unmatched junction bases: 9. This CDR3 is CASSLGEGPADTQYF. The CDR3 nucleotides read TGTGCCAGCAGTCTGGGGGAGGGCCCGGCAGATACGCAGTATTTT.

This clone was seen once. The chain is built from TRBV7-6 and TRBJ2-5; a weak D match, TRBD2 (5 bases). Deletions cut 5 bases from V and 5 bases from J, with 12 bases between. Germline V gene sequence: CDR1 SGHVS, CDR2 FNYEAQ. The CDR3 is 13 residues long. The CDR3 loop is CASSLRAGETQYF. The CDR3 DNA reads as TGTGCCAGCAGCCTCCGCGCGGGTGAGACCCAGTACTTC.

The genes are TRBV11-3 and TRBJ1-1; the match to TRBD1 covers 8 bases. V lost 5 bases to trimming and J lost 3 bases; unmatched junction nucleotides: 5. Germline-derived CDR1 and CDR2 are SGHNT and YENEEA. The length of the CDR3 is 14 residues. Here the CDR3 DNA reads TGTGCCAGCAGCGCCCGGGACAGGCACACTGAAGCTTTCTTT. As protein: CASSARDRHTEAFF.

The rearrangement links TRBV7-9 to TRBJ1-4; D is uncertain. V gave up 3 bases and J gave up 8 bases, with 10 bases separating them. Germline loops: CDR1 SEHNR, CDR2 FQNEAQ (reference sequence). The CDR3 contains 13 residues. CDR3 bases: TGTGCCAGCAGCTTTCGCGGAGAGGAAAAACTGTTTTTT. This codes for CASSFRGEEKLFF.

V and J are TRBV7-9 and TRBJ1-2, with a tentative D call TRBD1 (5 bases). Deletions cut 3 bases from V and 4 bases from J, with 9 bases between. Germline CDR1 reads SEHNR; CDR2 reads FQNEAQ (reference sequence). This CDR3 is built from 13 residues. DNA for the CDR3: TGTGCCAGCAGCTTTAGACAGTCCTATGGCTACACCTTC. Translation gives CASSFRQSYGYTF. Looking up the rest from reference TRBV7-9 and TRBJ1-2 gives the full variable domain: DTGVSQNPRHKITKRGQNVTFRCDPISEHNRLYWYRQTLGQGPEFLTYFQNEAQLEKSRLLSDRFSAERPKGSFSTLEIQRTEQGDSAMYLCASSFRQSYGYTFGSGTRLTVV.

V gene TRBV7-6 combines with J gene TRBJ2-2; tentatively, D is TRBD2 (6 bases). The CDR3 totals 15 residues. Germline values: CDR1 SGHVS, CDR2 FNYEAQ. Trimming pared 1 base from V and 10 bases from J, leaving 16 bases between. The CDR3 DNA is TGTGCCAGCAGCTTAGGACCAGGCGGGGCGATGGAGCTGTTTTTT. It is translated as CASSLGPGGAMELFF. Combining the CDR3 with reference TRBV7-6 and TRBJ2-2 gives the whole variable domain GAGVSQSPRYKVTKRGQDVALRCDPISGHVSLYWYRQALGQGPEFLTYFNYEAQQDKSGLPNDRFSAERPEGSISTLTIQRTEQRDSAMYRCASSLGPGGAMELFFGEGSRLTVL.

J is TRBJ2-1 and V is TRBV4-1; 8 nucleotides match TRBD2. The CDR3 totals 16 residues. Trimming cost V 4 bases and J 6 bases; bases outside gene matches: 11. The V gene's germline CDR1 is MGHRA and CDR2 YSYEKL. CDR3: CASSRIHGGAANEQFF. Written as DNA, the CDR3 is TGCGCCAGCAGCCGAATCCACGGGGGGGCCGCCAATGAGCAGTTCTTC.

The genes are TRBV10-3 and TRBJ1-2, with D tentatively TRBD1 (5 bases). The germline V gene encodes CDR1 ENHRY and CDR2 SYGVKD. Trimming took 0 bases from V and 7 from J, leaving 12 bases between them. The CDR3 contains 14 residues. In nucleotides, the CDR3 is TGTGCCATCAGTGAGTCTGGGGCAGGCTCTGGCTACACCTTC. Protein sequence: CAISESGAGSGYTF.

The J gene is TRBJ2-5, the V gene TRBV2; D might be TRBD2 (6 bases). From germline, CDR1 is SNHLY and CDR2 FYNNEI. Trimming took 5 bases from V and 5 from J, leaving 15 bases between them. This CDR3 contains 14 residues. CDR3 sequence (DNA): TGTGCCAGCAGTCCCAGGGTAGGGAGGGAGACCCAGTACTTC. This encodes CASSPRVGRETQYF. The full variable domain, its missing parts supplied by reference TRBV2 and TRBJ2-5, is EPEVTQTPSHQVTQMGQEVILRCVPISNHLYFYWYRQILGQKVEFLVSFYNNEISEKSEIFDDQFSVERPDGSNFTLKIRSTKLEDSAMYFCASSPRVGRETQYFGPGTRLLVL.